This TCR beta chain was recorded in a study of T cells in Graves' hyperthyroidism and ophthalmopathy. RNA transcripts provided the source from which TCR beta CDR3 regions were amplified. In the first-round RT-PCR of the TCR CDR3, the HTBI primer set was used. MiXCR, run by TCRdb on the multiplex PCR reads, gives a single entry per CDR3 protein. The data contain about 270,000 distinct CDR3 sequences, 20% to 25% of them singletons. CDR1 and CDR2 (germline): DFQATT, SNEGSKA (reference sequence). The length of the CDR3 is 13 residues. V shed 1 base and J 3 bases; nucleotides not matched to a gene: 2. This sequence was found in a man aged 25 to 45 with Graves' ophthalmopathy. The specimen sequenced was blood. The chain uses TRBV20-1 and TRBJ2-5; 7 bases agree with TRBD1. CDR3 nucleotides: TGCAGTGCTAGAGTGACAGGGAAAGAGACCCAGTACTTC. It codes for CSARVTGKETQYF.